A selection of T cell receptor beta chains follows, all from one sample in a study of T cell clonotyping in hematopoietic cell transplantation. The protocol was immunoSEQ multiplex PCR, while the TCRdb copy is restricted to in-frame clones and leaves out a portion. The repertoire has around 26,000 clones, approximately 82% of them found once; the top ten carry approximately 1.8%. This sample comprised peripheral blood mononuclear cells, obtained before stem cell transplant. The receptors come from a man in his forties with acute myeloid leukemia. Some clones in this sample may be carry-over from other donors' samples. The CDR3 runs from the conserved cysteine through the conserved F or W. A D gene is named only where the DNA matches it firmly. Clone size is not always given. Where it is, it says once, few, many or a class for expanded clones.

d_gene	v_gene	j_gene	len	abundance	CDR3aa	CDR3nt
TRBD1	TRBV23-1	TRBJ1-1	15	-	CASSQPGTGGAEAFF	TGCGCCAGCAGTCAACCCGGGACAGGGGGAGCTGAAGCTTTCTTT
TRBD1	TRBV6-5	TRBJ1-5	14	-	CASSRDAGGQPQHF	TGTGCCAGCAGTCGAGACGCAGGGGGCCAGCCCCAGCATTTT
-	TRBV4-3	TRBJ1-4	15	-	CASSPRRARDEKLFF	TGCGCCAGCAGCCCCCGCAGGGCGCGAGATGAAAAACTGTTTTTT
TRBD1	TRBV19	TRBJ1-1	14	-	CASRPGDRVGEAFF	TGTGCCAGTAGGCCAGGGGACAGGGTAGGCGAAGCTTTCTTT
-	TRBV27	TRBJ1-1	16	-	CASPAAGGNMNTEAFF	TGTGCCAGCCCCGCCGCGGGGGGGAACATGAACACTGAAGCTTTCTTT
-	TRBV4-2	TRBJ1-5	16	-	CASSQEAGAENQPQHF	TGTGCCAGCAGCCAAGAGGCAGGGGCCGAGAATCAGCCCCAGCATTTT
-	TRBV7-2	TRBJ1-6	17	-	CASSLVVLGAGNSPLHF	TGTGCCAGCAGCTTAGTCGTATTGGGGGCAGGTAATTCACCCCTCCACTTT
TRBD1	TRBV19	TRBJ2-3	18	-	CASTPTGGPGALTDTQYF	TGTGCCAGTACCCCAACAGGGGGACCGGGTGCCCTCACAGATACGCAGTATTTT
TRBD1	TRBV5-6	TRBJ2-2	15	-	CASSLWDRETGELFF	TGTGCCAGCAGCTTGTGGGACAGGGAGACCGGGGAGCTGTTTTTT
-	TRBV2	TRBJ2-7	14	few	CASNGGTGNYEQYF	TGTGCCAGCAATGGAGGGACGGGGAACTACGAGCAGTACTTC
-	TRBV30	TRBJ2-6	16	-	CAWSVSRVSGANVLTF	TGTGCCTGGAGTGTTTCCAGGGTCTCTGGGGCCAACGTCCTGACTTTC
-	TRBV28	TRBJ2-7	14	-	CASSIQGTSYEQYF	TGTGCCAGCAGTATACAGGGTACTTCCTACGAGCAGTACTTC
-	TRBV7-6	TRBJ1-1	13	-	CASSLWGRTEAFF	TGTGCCAGCAGCTTATGGGGGCGAACTGAAGCTTTCTTT
-	TRBV30	TRBJ1-3	14	few	CAWSVGADGNTIYF	TGTGCCTGGAGTGTAGGGGCAGATGGAAACACCATATATTTT
-	TRBV6-1	TRBJ1-3	14	-	CASRATGSGNTIYF	TGTGCCAGCAGGGCTACAGGCTCTGGAAACACCATATATTTT
-	TRBV11-3	TRBJ2-1	13	few	CASSPRPYNEQFF	TGTGCCAGCAGCCCCCGACCCTACAATGAGCAGTTCTTC
-	TRBV30	TRBJ1-3	17	-	CAWASSDIFHSGNTIYF	TGTGCCTGGGCTTCCTCCGACATTTTCCACTCTGGAAACACCATATATTTT
TRBD2	TRBV2	TRBJ2-2	14	-	CASRLAGVTGELFF	TGTGCCAGCAGGTTAGCGGGAGTAACCGGGGAGCTGTTTTTT
-	TRBV9	TRBJ2-3	14	-	CASSVGGSTDTQYF	TGTGCCAGCAGCGTAGGAGGGAGCACAGATACGCAGTATTTT
TRBD1	TRBV19	TRBJ2-7	15	-	CASSIGSTGAVEQYF	TGTGCCAGTAGTATAGGATCGACAGGGGCGGTCGAGCAGTACTTC
TRBD1	TRBV5-6	TRBJ2-3	17	few	CASSLAIGDSFTDTQYF	TGTGCCAGCAGCTTGGCTATCGGGGACAGTTTCACAGATACGCAGTATTTT
-	TRBV6-6	TRBJ1-2	13	-	CASRAGGSYGYTF	TGTGCCAGCAGGGCCGGGGGTAGCTATGGCTACACCTTC
-	TRBV5-1	TRBJ1-4	15	-	CASSYGQLEGEKLFF	TGCGCCAGCAGCTACGGACAGCTGGAGGGTGAAAAACTGTTTTTT